This T cell receptor (beta chain) was sequenced in a study of T-cell memory formation after mild COVID-19. Study at large: Clusters of TCRs were largely donor specific.

Study results and caveats: Among contracting clones, CD4+ were mainly CM/EM and CD8+ enriched in EMRA. In second-wave clones peaking day 37, SARS-CoV-2 specificity remained unconfirmed.

Germline trimming cut 6 bases from V and 9 bases from J; bases unmatched to any gene: 10. Germline CDR1 reads MNHEY; CDR2 reads SVGEGT. This CDR3 spans 14 amino acids. MiXCR was run by TCRdb on the 5' RACE reads, yielding one entry per CDR3 protein. The profile shows approximately 240,000 distinct CDR3 sequences, roughly 17% of them singletons. About this clonotype: Its target is not known.

This chain uses TRBV6-2 or TRBV6-3 with TRBJ2-1; 8 bases map to TRBD1. Sequenced sample: PBMCs or a T cell subset sorted from them (not recorded which). The receptor's source is a man aged 18-30 years who had mild COVID-19 (a few samples of this study predate the infection). Cell type and time point are not known. CDR3 sequence: CASRRTGKNGEQFF. The DNA for the CDR3 is TGTGCCAGCAGACGGACAGGGAAGAACGGTGAGCAGTTCTTC.